The rows below give T cell receptor beta chains drawn from one sample of a study of a mutant IDH1 vaccine in newly diagnosed glioma. Libraries were prepared by immunoSEQ multiplex PCR; TCRdb keeps only in-frame clonotypes and omits some of them. The table has 40,000 to 50,000 clones, 78% seen once. These receptors lack a known antigen. The sample here was PBMCs, taken from a glioma patient whose treatment included an IDH1 peptide vaccine. All receptors come from a woman aged 40 to 50 with glioma. Some clones in this sample may be carry-over from other donors' samples. Both conserved end residues are part of each CDR3. Each record gives: V gene, J gene, CDR3 protein.

v_gene: TRBV7-9
j_gene: TRBJ2-4
CDR3aa: CASSPPALGGTKNIQYF

v_gene: TRBV6-6
j_gene: TRBJ2-3
CDR3aa: CASSYSTGADTQYF

v_gene: TRBV30
j_gene: TRBJ1-2
CDR3aa: CAWSTSLRGHGYTF

v_gene: TRBV9
j_gene: TRBJ2-1
CDR3aa: CASSVNRQSNNEQFF

v_gene: TRBV10-3
j_gene: TRBJ1-1
CDR3aa: CAISESGSGAQDTEAFF

v_gene: TRBV19
j_gene: TRBJ1-2
CDR3aa: CASSVQGLQGYTF

v_gene: TRBV7-8
j_gene: TRBJ2-5
CDR3aa: CASSGRDGGETQYF

v_gene: TRBV2
j_gene: TRBJ1-5
CDR3aa: CASSQLSSNQPQHF

v_gene: TRBV5-4
j_gene: TRBJ2-3
CDR3aa: CASSFSPTDTQYF

v_gene: TRBV19
j_gene: TRBJ2-6
CDR3aa: CASSPGGSGANVLTF

v_gene: TRBV6-5
j_gene: TRBJ1-1
CDR3aa: CASSYIRENTEAFF

v_gene: TRBV5-1
j_gene: TRBJ1-1
CDR3aa: CASSRFSGDTEAFF

v_gene: TRBV2
j_gene: TRBJ1-1
CDR3aa: CATGYGANTEAFF

v_gene: TRBV6-1
j_gene: TRBJ2-2
CDR3aa: CASNPLLITGELFF

v_gene: TRBV14
j_gene: TRBJ2-7
CDR3aa: CASSHRPGTEYEQYF

v_gene: TRBV6-5
j_gene: TRBJ1-5
CDR3aa: CASRPFLDSWQPQHF

v_gene: TRBV7-9
j_gene: TRBJ2-5
CDR3aa: CASSSRDRSRETQYF

v_gene: TRBV2
j_gene: TRBJ1-2
CDR3aa: CASPSGANYGYTF

v_gene: TRBV13
j_gene: TRBJ2-7
CDR3aa: CASSLMGGGPYEQYF

v_gene: TRBV7-9
j_gene: TRBJ1-2
CDR3aa: CASSSYTF

v_gene: TRBV19
j_gene: TRBJ1-5
CDR3aa: CASGIENQPQHF

v_gene: TRBV28
j_gene: TRBJ2-5
CDR3aa: CASGTNGQETQYF

v_gene: TRBV11-3
j_gene: TRBJ2-2
CDR3aa: CASSLHGVRTGELFF

v_gene: TRBV29-1
j_gene: TRBJ2-7
CDR3aa: CSVHTTRETDEQYF

v_gene: TRBV29-1
j_gene: TRBJ2-1
CDR3aa: CSVEVAGGRFLYNEQFF

v_gene: TRBV5-4
j_gene: TRBJ2-1
CDR3aa: CASSLSRGRSNEQFF

v_gene: TRBV19
j_gene: TRBJ1-1
CDR3aa: CASGDRDTEAFF

v_gene: TRBV10-3
j_gene: TRBJ2-5
CDR3aa: CASGQGETQYF

v_gene: TRBV5-1
j_gene: TRBJ2-7
CDR3aa: CASATSGGAGNEQYF

v_gene: TRBV21-1
j_gene: TRBJ1-1
CDR3aa: CASSPIIAQGTTEAFF

v_gene: TRBV29-1
j_gene: TRBJ2-3
CDR3aa: CSVETGKVPDTQYF

v_gene: TRBV7-9
j_gene: TRBJ2-7
CDR3aa: CASSSGTDYEQYF

v_gene: TRBV6-5
j_gene: TRBJ1-1
CDR3aa: CASSYGRGTEAFF

v_gene: TRBV7-9
j_gene: TRBJ2-7
CDR3aa: CASSLDRLAQGSREQYF

v_gene: TRBV10-2
j_gene: TRBJ1-1
CDR3aa: CASSEARTEAFF

v_gene: TRBV30
j_gene: TRBJ2-5
CDR3aa: CATRPQETQYF

v_gene: TRBV19
j_gene: TRBJ1-1
CDR3aa: CASSVTPTANTEAFF

v_gene: TRBV7-2
j_gene: TRBJ2-7
CDR3aa: CASSLGGGGRGSYEQYF

v_gene: TRBV7-8
j_gene: TRBJ2-5
CDR3aa: CASSFQQGGETQYF

v_gene: TRBV28
j_gene: TRBJ2-5
CDR3aa: CASSSWVRAETQYF

v_gene: TRBV7-6
j_gene: TRBJ1-5
CDR3aa: CASSLDEGDQPQHF

v_gene: TRBV7-9
j_gene: TRBJ2-7
CDR3aa: CASSLPGEASYEQYF

v_gene: TRBV6-5
j_gene: TRBJ2-7
CDR3aa: CASSSSDRGQGDEQYF

v_gene: TRBV7-2
j_gene: TRBJ1-2
CDR3aa: CASSLGGLDGYTF

v_gene: TRBV25-1
j_gene: TRBJ1-2
CDR3aa: CATLTGEHGYTF

v_gene: TRBV9
j_gene: TRBJ2-5
CDR3aa: CASSVAGHGGTQYF

v_gene: TRBV29-1
j_gene: TRBJ1-5
CDR3aa: CSVAQSNQPQHF